The T cell receptor (beta chain) described here comes from a study of regulatory T cells in long-lasting Graves disease (TCRdb year 2021). In terms of the full investigation: Persistent Graves' disease was defined as persistently positive TSH receptor autoantibodies together with antithyroid drug treatment for over 5 years. Antithyroid drugs had been taken for approximately 10 years on average by persistent Graves' disease patients in the clinical cohort. The study took place in China and was registered as a clinical trial. Patients with persistent Graves' disease were compared with patients with newly diagnosed Graves' disease using TCR sequencing and RNA sequencing of peripheral blood. A total of around 35 samples underwent TCR sequencing, from about 13 patients with persistent Graves' disease and roughly 20 patients with newly diagnosed Graves' disease.

The time point label here, explained by the study, means: persistent/refractory GD, antithyroid drugs over 5 years with positive TRAb. For both TCR sequencing and RNA sequencing, RNA was extracted from PBMCs using TRIzol. The diagnosis of Graves' disease was made according to American Thyroid Association guidelines. The patients came from an endocrinology department in Xi'an, China. Each patient gave about 10 milliliters of peripheral blood, collected in an EDTA anticoagulant tube. Ficoll Paque Plus density gradient separation was used to isolate PBMCs, and no further T cell sorting was performed. RNA quality was checked with an Agilent 2100 Bioanalyzer and agarose gel, and concentration with a NanoDrop 2000. This clonotype was seen at least ten times. The target of this receptor is not known. No much larger clone exists at a distance of one base, and base qualities are not known. V is pruned by 5 bases and J by 5 bases, leaving 6 bases of the junction without a gene match. From cysteine to phenylalanine, the CDR3 is 13 amino acids long. Here the CDR3 DNA is all that survives: 39 bases in frame from base 1. Taken from the germline V gene (reference sequence), the CDR1 and CDR2 loops are SEHNR and FQNEAQ.

The library was obtained by multiplex PCR. The sequencer was an Illumina HiSeq 4000. iRepertoire HTBI primers and Arm-PCR amplification of CDR3 regions were used to construct TCR beta libraries. Before sequencing, the PCR products went through gel purification. Regarding the original processing steps: Across samples, around 62 TRBV and 13 to 15 TRBJ segments were identified and used for gene usage analysis of CDR3 amino acid clonotypes. Filtered high-quality paired reads were merged into contigs using COPE and FqMerger. BLAST was used to align contigs to the IMGT TRBV, TRBD and TRBJ reference genes, and CDR3 was defined following IMGT. Clonotypes above 0.1% frequency were classified as highly expanded clones. Shannon entropy served as the measure of repertoire diversity, while the Gini coefficient captured V-J evenness. Public clonotypes were defined as clonotypes shared by more than one individual. Clones were called with MiXCR by TCRdb after fastp trimmed the public reads at Q25, and only in-frame beta chains were retained. Each record represents a unique CDR3 protein, reported with the most common genes and DNA among its rows. Clone size and V and J calls follow TCRdb, not the original study. Within this sample are approximately 500,000 distinct CDR3 sequences, with 20% to 25% of them counted one time only. 7.1% of the sample is in the top ten clones.

General study outcomes and caveats: The authors noted that the small sample size was a limitation that may lower accuracy. Persistent disease showed preferential use of TRBV28, TRBJ1-2 and TRBJ2-5, whereas newly diagnosed disease favored TRBV20-1 and TRBJ2-1. Only the TCR beta chain was sequenced and analyzed. A larger number of public clonotypes was shared among persistent patients (approximately 2,600) than among newly diagnosed patients (roughly 930). Peripheral blood alone was examined, since thyroid tissue, which constituted the primary lesion, could not be accessed. Persistent Graves' disease patients showed lower TCR Shannon entropy and fewer highly expanded clones than newly diagnosed patients, suggesting clonal expansion.

The clonotype comes from a female donor with Graves disease. The sample in question was peripheral blood mononuclear cells (PBMCs), obtained when the disease was refractory, from a patient treated with antithyroid drugs. The chain is made from TRBV7-9 and TRBJ2-7, and 7 junction bases match TRBD1. The nucleotide sequence reads as follows: TGTGCCAGCAGCGCCGACAGGGCTCACGAGCAGTACTTC. Its translation is CASSADRAHEQYF.